The 15 T cell receptor beta chains below come from one sample, sequenced in a study of T cell changes during pregnancy in multiple sclerosis. Assay: immunoSEQ multiplex PCR; the TCRdb copy retains only in-frame clones and omits some. The profile shows 90,000 or so clones, 90% to 95% of them singletons. Sequenced here: PBMCs, sampled in the first trimester of pregnancy. The receptors were gathered from a female donor in good health, serving as a control in a pregnancy study. Some clones in this sample may be carry-over from other donors' samples.

The chain carries TRBV7-2 and TRBJ2-1; 11 positions agree with TRBD2. J gave up 1 base and V 8 bases, and 7 bases lay outside the gene matches. Germline lookup yields CDR1 SGHTA and CDR2 FQGNSA. This CDR3 is 16 amino acids long. The CDR3 protein is CASVLAGGGSYNEQFF. The CDR3, as DNA: TGTGCCAGCGTTTTAGCGGGGGGGGGATCCTACAATGAGCAGTTCTTC.

The chain combines TRBV27 with TRBJ2-3; TRBD1 matches 7 bases. Germline-derived CDR1 and CDR2 are MNHEY and SMNVEV (reference sequence). This CDR3 has 15 amino acids. V trimming: 6 bases; J trimming: 5 bases; junction bases outside the gene matches: 11. This chain's CDR3 is CASSPGTELGDTQYF. CDR3 DNA sequence: TGTGCCAGCAGCCCCGGGACAGAACTGGGAGATACGCAGTATTTT.

V usage is TRBV28 and J usage is TRBJ2-3; 7 bases align to TRBD2. Trimming cost V 7 bases and J 7 bases; bases outside gene matches: 14. This CDR3 is built from 15 residues. Looked up from germline, CDR1 is MDHEN and CDR2 is SYDVKM. Here the CDR3 reads CASTPGTTSGYTQYF. CDR3 bases: TGTGCCAGCACACCTGGGACTACCTCGGGGTATACGCAGTATTTT.

V is TRBV28 and J is TRBJ1-2, with 8 positions matching TRBD1. The CDR3 is 12 residues long. The V segment lost 8 bases and the J segment 7 bases; nucleotides outside the gene matches: 6. Germline V gives CDR1 MDHEN, CDR2 SYDVKM. The DNA of the CDR3 is TGTGCCAGCTCAACAGGGGGTCTTGGCTACACCTTC. Encoded protein: CASSTGGLGYTF.

J is TRBJ2-3 and V is TRBV18, with D possibly matching TRBD2 (6 bases). There are 13 residues in the CDR3. Trimming removed 2 bases at V and 7 bases at J, with 10 bases between. CDR1 is KGHSH, CDR2 LQKENI, per germline. CDR3 region: CASSPGTPYTQYF. CDR3 nucleotide sequence: TGTGCCAGCTCACCAGGGACTCCTTATACGCAGTATTTT.

The V call is TRBV7-6, the J call TRBJ1-1, with a possible D match to TRBD1 (6 bases). V lost 5 bases, J lost 6 bases, and 13 bases lay in between. The CDR3 is 13 residues long. Per germline, CDR1 SGHVS and CDR2 FNYEAQ. The CDR3 bases are TGTGCCAGCAGCCCCCGACAGGTGGCTGAAGCTTTCTTT. It encodes CASSPRQVAEAFF. The whole variable domain, filled in from reference TRBV7-6 and TRBJ1-1, reads GAGVSQSPRYKVTKRGQDVALRCDPISGHVSLYWYRQALGQGPEFLTYFNYEAQQDKSGLPNDRFSAERPEGSISTLTIQRTEQRDSAMYRCASSPRQVAEAFFGQGTRLTVV.

V usage is TRBV5-1 and J usage is TRBJ1-4, with a tentative D call TRBD1 (6 bases). There are 16 residues in the CDR3. Germline V gene sequence: CDR1 SGHRS, CDR2 YFSETQ. V lost 5 bases to trimming and J lost 0 bases, with 14 bases between them. The chain's CDR3 is CASRNGQTATNEKLFF. Here the CDR3 DNA reads TGCGCCAGCAGGAACGGACAGACGGCAACTAATGAAAAACTGTTTTTT.

This rearrangement joins TRBV27 to TRBJ1-6; D may be TRBD1 (5 bases). Germline lookup yields CDR1 MNHEY and CDR2 SMNVEV (reference sequence). This CDR3 region has 13 residues. V was cut by 8 bases and J by 1 base, with 6 bases left in between. CDR3 in amino acids: CASQGSYNSPLHF. In DNA, the CDR3 is TGTGCCAGCCAGGGTTCCTATAATTCACCCCTCCACTTT.

This sequence joins TRBV28 and TRBJ1-1, with unresolved D. V gave up 6 bases and J gave up 0 bases, with 8 bases separating them. The CDR3 totals 13 residues. In germline, CDR1 is MDHEN, CDR2 SYDVKM. DNA of the CDR3: TGTGCCAGCAGACTCCAGGTGAACACTGAAGCTTTCTTT. Its protein product is CASRLQVNTEAFF.

The V and J genes are TRBV7-2 and TRBJ1-2, with 9 positions matching TRBD1. V dropped 0 bases and J dropped 2; count of bases not matched to a gene: 1. CDR3 length equals 15 residues. Germline V gives CDR1 SGHTA, CDR2 FQGNSA. The CDR3 here is CASSLAGTGNYGYTF. CDR3 bases: TGTGCCAGCAGCTTAGCGGGGACAGGGAACTATGGCTACACCTTC. Full variable domain (remainder filled in from reference TRBV7-2 and TRBJ1-2): GAGVSQSPSNKVTEKGKDVELRCDPISGHTALYWYRQSLGQGLEFLIYFQGNSAPDKSGLPSDRFSAERTGGSVSTLTIQRTQQEDSAVYLCASSLAGTGNYGYTFGSGTRLTVV.

This clone was seen a handful of times. This chain joins TRBV6-1 and TRBJ2-7; D gene uncertain. Trimming took off 5 bases at V and 5 bases at J, with 13 bases between the two ends. Germline CDR1 MNHNS, CDR2 SASEGT. There are 13 residues in the CDR3. CDR3: CASSQERGDEQYF. The CDR3 nucleotides read TGTGCCAGCAGTCAAGAGAGAGGCGACGAGCAGTACTTC.

The gene calls are TRBV27 and TRBJ1-6; D gene uncertain. Germline V CDR1 and CDR2: MNHEY, SMNVEV (reference sequence). Trimming pared 7 bases from V and 0 bases from J, leaving 10 bases between. The CDR3 is made up of 15 amino acids. For the CDR3, the DNA is TGTGCCAGCAAACACAGCAGCTCCTATAATTCACCCCTCCACTTT. Protein product: CASKHSSSYNSPLHF.

V gene TRBV6-5 combines with J gene TRBJ2-5; the match to TRBD2 covers 15 bases. The CDR3 runs 15 residues. The trim removed 2 bases at V and 7 bases at J, leaving 2 bases unmatched. Germline V gives CDR1 MNHEY, CDR2 SVGAGI. CDR3 DNA: TGTGCCAGCAGTTACGGGACTAGCGGGGGGCTGACCCAGTACTTC. It is translated as CASSYGTSGGLTQYF.

V usage is TRBV5-1 and J usage is TRBJ2-7; D might be TRBD1 (5 bases). This CDR3 contains 14 residues. The germline V gene has CDR1 SGHRS and CDR2 YFSETQ. V lost 4 bases and J 0 bases, leaving 11 bases between the germline ends. CDR3 nucleotide sequence: TGCGCCAGCAGCCCCAGACAGAGCTCCTACGAGCAGTACTTC. Residues: CASSPRQSSYEQYF.

The V gene is TRBV6-6, the J gene TRBJ2-1; 9 nucleotides line up with TRBD1. CDR1 MNHNY and CDR2 SVGAGI come from the germline V gene (reference sequence). The CDR3 sequence is 14 residues long. V was pared by 7 bases and J by 6 bases, with 7 bases of the junction left unmatched. CDR3 in amino acids: CASTSGTGFNEQFF. The CDR3 DNA reads as TGTGCCAGCACCTCCGGGACAGGGTTCAATGAGCAGTTCTTC.